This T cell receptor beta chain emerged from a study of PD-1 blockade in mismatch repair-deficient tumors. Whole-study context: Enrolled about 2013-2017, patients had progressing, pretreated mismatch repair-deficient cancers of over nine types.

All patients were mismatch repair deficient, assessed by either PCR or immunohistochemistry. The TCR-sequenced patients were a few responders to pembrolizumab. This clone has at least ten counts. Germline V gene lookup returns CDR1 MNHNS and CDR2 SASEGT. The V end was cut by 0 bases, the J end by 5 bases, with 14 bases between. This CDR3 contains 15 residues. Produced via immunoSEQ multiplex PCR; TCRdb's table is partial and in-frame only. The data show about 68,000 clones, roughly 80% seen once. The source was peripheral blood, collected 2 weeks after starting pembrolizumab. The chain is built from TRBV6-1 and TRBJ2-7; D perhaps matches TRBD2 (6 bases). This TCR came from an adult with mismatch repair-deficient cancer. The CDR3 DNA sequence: TGTGCCAGCAGTGAAGCCTCCGGCGGGATAAACGAGCAGTACTTC. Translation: CASSEASGGINEQYF.